Given below is one TCR beta chain in context. The sample comes from a study of blood T cell repertoires in COVID-19. Looking at the study overall: Samples of COVID-19 (acute and convalescent) were obtained from the United States, Italy and Spain.

In the study's own analysis: Reference gene primer amplification gave estimated nucleated cell counts. Only in-frame clones appear in the TCRdb table, and some are missing; sequencing was by immunoSEQ multiplex PCR. The V and J calls and clone size are taken from that table; D and trimming were inferred from the DNA. This table holds roughly 260,000 clones, 75% to 90% found once. This CDR3 has 14 residues. Trimming took off 0 bases at V and 1 base at J, with 8 bases between the two ends. The germline gives CDR1 GTSNPN, CDR2 SVGIG (reference sequence). This TCR was recovered from a woman aged 45-59 years who had recovered from COVID-19. J is TRBJ2-3 and V is TRBV30, with D perhaps matching TRBD2 (6 bases). The specimen sequenced was peripheral blood. CDR3 region: CAWSVRGGTDTQYF. The CDR3 bases are TGTGCCTGGAGTGTACGCGGGGGCACAGATACGCAGTATTTT.